These 25 T cell receptor beta chains originate from one sample sequenced in a study of patients and donors after allogeneic stem cell transplantation. TCRdb processed the RT-PCR reads anew with MiXCR; each CDR3 protein has one entry. This sample has about 400,000 distinct CDR3 sequences, with 16% found just once. Material for sequencing was blood, either unsorted or a sorted T cell fraction (not recorded which). The receptor set was obtained from a human donor who was either an allogeneic HSCT recipient or a stem cell or donor lymphocyte infusion donor (not recorded which). It is not recorded whose cells these are; they may come from a transplant donor.

In this sample, this clonotype turned up many times. The chain uses TRBV29-1 and TRBJ2-7; 9 bases are a match to TRBD1. CDR1 is SQVTM and CDR2 is ANQGSEA in the germline V gene. V shed 3 bases, J shed 2 bases, and the junction held 5 bases outside the gene matches. CDR3 length: 14 amino acids. For the CDR3, the DNA is TGCAGCGTTGATTGGGACAGGGCCCCCTACGAGCAGTACTTC. It is translated as CSVDWDRAPYEQYF.

The chain carries TRBV7-2 and TRBJ2-7, with D unresolved. The V gene lost 5 bases and the J gene lost 2 bases, with 13 bases spanning the gap. Germline CDR1 reads SGHTA; CDR2 reads FQGNSA. The CDR3 has 14 residues. The CDR3 region has the DNA TGTGCCAGCAGCCTCGACGGATCCGCCTACGAGCAGTACTTC. Translated, it gives CASSLDGSAYEQYF.

The chain combines TRBV4-1 with TRBJ2-4, with TRBD1 identical over 7 bases. The CDR3 consists of 15 residues. V lost 5 bases and J lost 3; bases outside the gene matches: 7. Per the germline V gene, CDR1 is MGHRA and CDR2 is YSYEKL. CDR3 nucleotide sequence: TGCGCCAGCAGCTCCCACAGGGGAGACAAAAACATTCAGTACTTC. Encoded protein: CASSSHRGDKNIQYF.

The V call is TRBV24-1, the J call TRBJ1-2, with 7 bases that match TRBD1. The germline gives CDR1 KGHDR, CDR2 SFDVKD. There are 13 residues in the CDR3. V was pared by 4 bases and J by 6 bases, with 4 bases of the junction left unmatched. This CDR3 reads CATSDRTGHGYTF. DNA for the CDR3: TGTGCCACCAGTGACCGGACAGGCCATGGCTACACCTTC.

This chain uses TRBV6-5 with TRBJ1-1; 8 nucleotides match TRBD1. The CDR3 length is 15 residues. Germline lookup yields CDR1 MNHEY and CDR2 SVGAGI. The J segment lost 5 bases and the V segment lost 2 bases, leaving 7 bases of the junction unmatched. Here the CDR3 DNA reads TGTGCCAGCAGTTACAAACAGGGGGAAGGGACTGAAGCTTTCTTT. Amino acid sequence: CASSYKQGEGTEAFF.

In this sample, this clonotype turned up a few times. The rearrangement joins TRBV6-1 to TRBJ2-7; 8 nucleotides align to TRBD1. The trim removed 5 bases at V and 3 bases at J, leaving 3 bases unmatched. Germline CDR1 is MNHNS and CDR2 is SASEGT. The CDR3 has 13 amino acids. The CDR3 bases are TGTGCCAGCAGTAAGACAGGGGTCTACGAGCAGTACTTC. Protein product: CASSKTGVYEQYF.

This clonotype was found a few times. The V call is TRBV5-6, the J call TRBJ1-1, with D unclear. V gave up 2 bases and J gave up 0 bases, with 14 bases separating them. The CDR3 length is 16 residues. The germline CDR1 and CDR2 sequences are SGHDT and YYEEEE. CDR3 sequence reads: CASSFRISWMNTEAFF. The CDR3 bases are TGTGCCAGCAGCTTTCGAATAAGTTGGATGAACACTGAAGCTTTCTTT.

This clonotype came up a few times. The chain links TRBV7-2 to TRBJ2-4; maybe TRBD1 (8 bases). CDR1 and CDR2 (germline): SGHTA, FQGNSA. The CDR3 contains 13 residues. Trimming cost V 5 bases and J 14 bases, with 19 bases left between them. For the CDR3, the DNA is TGTGCCAGCAGCACAGGGGGGGGCGACCAGGAGTACTTC. Translated: CASSTGGGDQEYF. Full variable domain (remainder filled in from reference TRBV7-2 and TRBJ2-4): GAGVSQSPSNKVTEKGKDVELRCDPISGHTALYWYRQSLGQGLEFLIYFQGNSAPDKSGLPSDRFSAERTGGSVSTLTIQRTQQEDSAVYLCASSTGGGDQEYFGAGTRLSVL.

The rearrangement joins TRBV4-2 to TRBJ1-2, with D tentatively TRBD1 (6 bases). V lost 2 bases and J lost 8, with 18 bases in between. The germline V gene encodes CDR1 LGHNA and CDR2 YNFKEQ. This CDR3 contains 15 residues. The CDR3 nucleotides read TGTGCCAGCAGCCAACTTTTAAGTGGGGGGCGCGGCTACACCTTC. This translates into CASSQLLSGGRGYTF.

This clonotype was observed many times. The V and J genes are TRBV7-9 and TRBJ1-1; D remains ambiguous. CDR1 SEHNR and CDR2 FQNEAQ come from the germline V gene (reference sequence). This CDR3 is built from 16 residues. V was clipped by 2 bases and J by 1 base, with 14 bases between them. CDR3 loop: CASSLKRDEPNTEAFF. CDR3 nucleotides: TGTGCCAGCAGCTTAAAGAGGGATGAGCCGAACACTGAAGCTTTCTTT.

The chain employs TRBV12-5 and TRBJ2-1; 11 positions agree with TRBD2. The CDR3 has 12 residues. Trimming took 7 bases from V and 7 from J; bases not matched to a gene: 0. Germline lookup yields CDR1 LGHNT and CDR2 FRNRAP. DNA for the CDR3: TGTGCTAGTGTAGCGGGGGGGAATGAGCAGTTCTTC. This sequence encodes CASVAGGNEQFF. The whole variable domain, remainder taken from reference TRBV12-5 and TRBJ2-1, is DARVTQTPRHKVTEMGQEVTMRCQPILGHNTVFWYRQTMMQGLELLAYFRNRAPLDDSGMPKDRFSAEMPDATLATLKIQPSEPRDSAVYFCASVAGGNEQFFGPGTRLTVL.

The rearrangement uses TRBV4-1 and TRBJ2-7; D is unclear. The ends were cut back, 4 bases at V and 2 bases at J, with 9 bases in the middle. This CDR3 is built from 13 residues. The germline V gene encodes CDR1 MGHRA and CDR2 YSYEKL. The CDR3 sequence is CASSPAPAYEQYF. Written as DNA, the CDR3 is TGCGCCAGCAGCCCGGCCCCCGCCTACGAGCAGTACTTC.

V and J are TRBV12-3 or TRBV12-4 and TRBJ1-2, with 7 bases fitting TRBD1. V lost 1 base to trimming and J lost 4 bases; unmatched junction nucleotides: 12. The CDR3 has 17 residues. DNA of the CDR3: TGTGCCAGCAGTTTAGATATAGGCGGCAGGGGGGGCTATGGCTACACCTTC. This gives the protein CASSLDIGGRGGYGYTF.

The chain couples TRBV7-8 to TRBJ1-2, with D possibly matching TRBD1 (5 bases). With 5 bases removed from V and 0 bases from J, the gap between germline ends came to 25 bases. The germline V gene has CDR1 SGHVS and CDR2 FQNEAQ. CDR3 length: 19 amino acids. The CDR3 DNA follows: TGTGCCAGCAGCCCGCCATTTCGGCCAGACCGGGGGACTAACTATGGCTACACCTTC. It is translated as CASSPPFRPDRGTNYGYTF.

V is TRBV7-8 and J is TRBJ1-3; possible D gene TRBD1, 6 bases. CDR1 is SGHVS, CDR2 FQNEAQ, per germline. The V end lost 4 bases, the J end lost 3 bases, and 16 bases lay between the germline ends. The length of the CDR3 is 16 residues. CDR3 sequence reads: CASSSKRGQIGNTIYF. CDR3 sequence (DNA): TGTGCCAGCAGCTCCAAGCGGGGGCAGATTGGAAACACCATATATTTT.

This clonotype was counted at least ten times. V and J are TRBV2 and TRBJ2-1; D ambiguous. The length of the CDR3 is 10 residues. Per the germline V gene, CDR1 is SNHLY and CDR2 is FYNNEI. The V and J ends lost 7 bases and 7 bases respectively, with 5 bases between them. The CDR3 is CASTENEQFF. Here the CDR3 DNA reads TGTGCCAGCACCGAAAATGAGCAGTTCTTC.

This sequence joins TRBV29-1 and TRBJ1-1, with 12 nucleotides matching TRBD1. V shed 5 bases, J shed 3 bases, and the junction held 7 bases outside the gene matches. The CDR3 is 15 amino acids. Germline V lookup: CDR1 SQVTM, CDR2 ANQGSEA. The CDR3 reads CSVRGTGGVYTEAFF. The CDR3 DNA follows: TGCAGCGTTCGGGGGACAGGGGGCGTGTACACTGAAGCTTTCTTT.

This clonotype was seen a handful of times. The V gene is TRBV12-3 or TRBV12-4, the J gene TRBJ2-7, with D perhaps matching TRBD1 (6 bases). The CDR3 loop spans 16 amino acids. Trimming stripped 6 bases from V and 0 bases from J, with 18 bases between. For the CDR3, the DNA is TGTGCCAGCAGGGCAGGGGCCTCCAGGAGCTCCTACGAGCAGTACTTC. Protein: CASRAGASRSSYEQYF.

This clonotype has only a few counts. The CDR3 DNA is TGTGCCTGGAGACCAACTTTCCGGGACAGGGACACCCATAGCCCCTACGAGCAGTACTTC. It translates to CAWRPTFRDRDTHSPYEQYF. The genes are TRBV30 and TRBJ2-7; TRBD1 matches at 9 bases. J was trimmed by 2 bases and V by 3 bases; bases with no gene match: 23. CDR1 GTSNPN and CDR2 SVGIG come from the germline V gene (reference sequence). CDR3 length: 20 amino acids.

V usage is TRBV5-1 and J usage is TRBJ2-2, with D possibly TRBD2 on 6 matching bases. The V gene lost 0 bases and the J gene lost 4 bases, with 7 bases spanning the gap. Germline assignment: CDR1 SGHRS and CDR2 YFSETQ. This CDR3 contains 14 residues. Here the CDR3 reads CASSLETSTGELFF. The CDR3 DNA sequence: TGCGCCAGCAGCTTGGAGACTAGCACCGGGGAGCTGTTTTTT.

The chain is built from TRBV5-1 and TRBJ2-1, with D hard to call. This CDR3 region has 14 residues. Germline loops: CDR1 SGHRS, CDR2 YFSETQ. The ends were cut back, 6 bases at V and 4 bases at J, with 14 bases in the middle. The CDR3, as DNA: TGCGCCAGCAATGGAGAGGCAGCTTACAATGAGCAGTTCTTC. Amino acids: CASNGEAAYNEQFF.

The genes are TRBV4-3 and TRBJ1-3, with D hard to call. This CDR3 has 15 amino acids. Trimming took 1 base from V and 3 from J, leaving 10 bases between them. The germline V gene encodes CDR1 LGHNA and CDR2 YSLEER. In DNA, the CDR3 is TGCGCCAGCAGCCAAGGAAGAGGGAATGGAAACACCATATATTTT. Protein product: CASSQGRGNGNTIYF.

The J gene is TRBJ1-1, the V gene TRBV4-1; a weak D match, TRBD1 (5 bases). Trimming left V 0 bases short and J 1 base short, with 6 bases between. The CDR3 has 14 amino acids. The V gene's germline CDR1 is MGHRA and CDR2 YSYEKL. DNA for the CDR3: TGCGCCAGCAGCCAAGAACAGGAGAACACTGAAGCTTTCTTT. As protein: CASSQEQENTEAFF.

V is TRBV5-1 and J is TRBJ2-5; D possibly corresponds to TRBD1 (6 bases). This CDR3 has 12 residues. Trimming cost V 5 bases and J 5 bases, with 10 bases left between them. The V gene's germline CDR1 is SGHRS and CDR2 YFSETQ. CDR3 loop: CASSVQGETQYF. In nucleotides, the CDR3 is TGCGCCAGCAGTGTCCAGGGGGAGACCCAGTACTTC.

This clonotype was seen only a few times. V and J are TRBV15 and TRBJ1-6; no clear D. The CDR3 runs 15 residues. Germline V lookup: CDR1 LNHNV, CDR2 YYDKDF (reference sequence). With 0 bases removed from V and 10 bases from J, the gap between germline ends came to 13 bases. In DNA form, the CDR3 reads TGTGCCACCAGCAGAGATAGGAACAGAAAGTCACCCCTCCACTTT. This sequence encodes CATSRDRNRKSPLHF.